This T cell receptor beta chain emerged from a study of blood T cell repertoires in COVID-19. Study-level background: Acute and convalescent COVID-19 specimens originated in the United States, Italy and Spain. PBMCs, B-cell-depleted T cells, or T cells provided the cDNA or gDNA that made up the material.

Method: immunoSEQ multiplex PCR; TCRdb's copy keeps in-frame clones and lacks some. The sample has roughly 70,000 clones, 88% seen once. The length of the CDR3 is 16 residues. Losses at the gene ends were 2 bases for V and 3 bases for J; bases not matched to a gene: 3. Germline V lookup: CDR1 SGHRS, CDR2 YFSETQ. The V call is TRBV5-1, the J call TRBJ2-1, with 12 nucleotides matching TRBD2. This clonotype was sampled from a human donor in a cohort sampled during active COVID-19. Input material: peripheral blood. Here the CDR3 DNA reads TGCGCCAGCAGCTTACTAGCGGGAGGAAACTACAATGAGCAGTTCTTC. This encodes CASSLLAGGNYNEQFF.